These T cell receptor beta chains were read from a single sample in a study of T-cell reconstitution after alpha-beta-depleted transplantation in children. Each CDR3 protein is one row after TCRdb ran MiXCR on the PCR reads. In the table there are hundreds of thousands of distinct CDR3 sequences, 16% of which are singletons. Material: PBMCs from the stem cell graft donor, obtained from the stem cell graft. The receptor set was obtained from a human donor who donated a stem cell graft to a child with acute myeloid leukemia. CDR3s include the opening cysteine and the closing phenylalanine or tryptophan. Fields, in order: clone size, D gene, J gene, V gene, CDR3 protein, CDR3 DNA. A D gene is named only where the DNA matches it firmly. Some rows have no size entry. The others give once, few or many, or a class for an expanded clone.

size: -; D: -; J: TRBJ2-4; V: TRBV10-2; CDR3: CASRGLSLRGAKNIQYF; DNA: TGCGCCAGCAGGGGACTCTCCTTGAGAGGGGCCAAAAACATTCAGTACTTC
size: few; D: -; J: TRBJ2-7; V: TRBV20-1; CDR3: CCARVGGPLPSYEQYF; DNA: TGCTGTGCTAGAGTTGGGGGGCCCCTGCCTTCCTACGAGCAGTACTTC
size: many; D: -; J: TRBJ2-5; V: TRBV20-1; CDR3: CSAAGETQYF; DNA: TGCAGTGCTGCGGGAGAGACCCAGTACTTC
size: few; D: -; J: TRBJ1-2; V: TRBV12-3/TRBV12-4; CDR3: CASSFSPGLLGGYTF; DNA: TGTGCCAGCAGTTTTAGTCCCGGCCTCCTGGGTGGCTACACCTTC
size: -; D: TRBD1; J: TRBJ2-1; V: TRBV2; CDR3: CASSGQVYNEQFF; DNA: TGTGCCAGCAGCGGACAGGTCTACAATGAGCAGTTCTTC
size: -; D: -; J: TRBJ2-3; V: TRBV7-2; CDR3: CASSPLLTPGTDTQYF; DNA: TGTGCCAGCAGCCCTCTACTAACCCCGGGCACAGATACGCAGTATTTT
size: few; D: -; J: TRBJ2-2; V: TRBV27; CDR3: CASSLGVGSAGELFF; DNA: TGTGCCAGCAGTTTGGGTGTGGGTAGCGCCGGGGAGCTGTTTTTT
size: -; D: TRBD1; J: TRBJ2-2; V: TRBV12-3/TRBV12-4; CDR3: CASSRGQELTGELFF; DNA: TGTGCCAGCAGTAGAGGACAGGAGCTCACCGGGGAGCTGTTTTTT
size: -; D: -; J: TRBJ2-5; V: TRBV12-3/TRBV12-4; CDR3: CASRGLGVETQYF; DNA: TGTGCCAGCAGGGGTCTAGGGGTAGAGACCCAGTACTTC
size: -; D: TRBD1; J: TRBJ2-5; V: TRBV7-8; CDR3: CASSFPGQGEETQYF; DNA: TGTGCCAGCAGCTTCCCGGGACAGGGGGAGGAGACCCAGTACTTC
size: few; D: -; J: TRBJ1-5; V: TRBV20-1; CDR3: CSAPSGLNQPQHF; DNA: TGCAGTGCTCCTTCAGGATTAAATCAGCCCCAGCATTTT
size: -; D: TRBD2; J: TRBJ2-5; V: TRBV5-1; CDR3: CASSAEVRAGGGETQYF; DNA: TGCGCCAGCAGCGCTGAGGTGCGAGCGGGGGGCGGAGAGACCCAGTACTTC
size: few; D: TRBD2; J: TRBJ2-4; V: TRBV7-3; CDR3: CASSPAGGLSIQYF; DNA: TGTGCCAGCAGCCCCGCGGGGGGGTTGAGCATTCAGTACTTC
size: few; D: -; J: TRBJ2-7; V: TRBV30; CDR3: CAWTGYDEQYF; DNA: TGTGCCTGGACAGGGTACGACGAGCAGTACTTC
size: -; D: -; J: TRBJ2-3; V: TRBV20-1; CDR3: CSGVGTHGQSTDTQYF; DNA: TGCAGTGGGGTCGGAACGCACGGCCAATCGACAGATACGCAGTATTTT
size: many; D: -; J: TRBJ2-2; V: TRBV29-1; CDR3: CSVAANTGELFF; DNA: TGCAGCGTTGCCGCGAACACCGGGGAGCTGTTTTTT
size: -; D: -; J: TRBJ2-5; V: TRBV12-3/TRBV12-4; CDR3: CASSFSGYQKTQYF; DNA: TGTGCCAGCAGTTTTAGCGGATACCAGAAGACCCAGTACTTC
size: many; D: -; J: TRBJ1-2; V: TRBV11-2; CDR3: CASSLTGGRSRGYTF; DNA: TGTGCCAGCAGCTTAACCGGGGGAAGGTCTCGTGGCTACACCTTC
size: many; D: -; J: TRBJ2-1; V: TRBV20-1; CDR3: CSAREGTEQFF; DNA: TGCAGTGCTAGAGAGGGAACCGAGCAGTTCTTC
size: few; D: TRBD2; J: TRBJ2-2; V: TRBV7-2; CDR3: CASSLAIAGVRHTGELFF; DNA: TGTGCCAGCAGCTTAGCGATAGCGGGTGTGAGGCACACCGGGGAGCTGTTTTTT
size: -; D: -; J: TRBJ2-7; V: TRBV5-1; CDR3: CASSLEPGFSYEQYF; DNA: TGCGCCAGCAGCTTGGAGCCAGGCTTCTCCTACGAGCAGTACTTC
size: many; D: TRBD1; J: TRBJ1-5; V: TRBV5-1; CDR3: CASRVGQGSQPQHF; DNA: TGCGCCAGCAGAGTCGGACAGGGCAGTCAGCCCCAGCATTTT
size: many; D: -; J: TRBJ2-1; V: TRBV5-1; CDR3: CASSLVGFNEQFF; DNA: TGCGCCAGCAGCTTGGTCGGGTTCAATGAGCAGTTCTTC
size: many; D: TRBD1; J: TRBJ2-1; V: TRBV20-1; CDR3: CSGSAGGTNEQFF; DNA: TGCAGTGGGTCGGCAGGGGGCACAAATGAGCAGTTCTTC
size: few; D: -; J: TRBJ1-4; V: TRBV7-2; CDR3: CASSLRGDKRNEKLFF; DNA: TGTGCCAGCAGCTTACGAGGGGATAAGAGAAATGAAAAACTGTTTTTT
size: few; D: -; J: TRBJ1-5; V: TRBV20-1; CDR3: CSARETGNQPQHF; DNA: TGCAGTGCTAGGGAGACGGGCAATCAGCCCCAGCATTTT
size: few; D: -; J: TRBJ2-5; V: TRBV27; CDR3: CASSSGTMVETQYF; DNA: TGTGCCAGCAGTTCCGGGACAATGGTGGAGACCCAGTACTTC
size: -; D: -; J: TRBJ1-2; V: TRBV7-8; CDR3: CASSSRGINYGYTF; DNA: TGTGCCAGCAGCTCCCGGGGCATTAACTATGGCTACACCTTC
size: -; D: -; J: TRBJ1-1; V: TRBV4-1; CDR3: CASSQFGTPEAFF; DNA: TGCGCCAGCAGCCAATTCGGGACGCCTGAAGCTTTCTTT
size: -; D: -; J: TRBJ1-1; V: TRBV11-1; CDR3: CASSLEVRTSEAFF; DNA: TGTGCCAGCAGCTTAGAAGTCAGGACTTCTGAAGCTTTCTTT
size: -; D: -; J: TRBJ1-2; V: TRBV5-5; CDR3: CASSLEGYGLSGYTF; DNA: TGTGCCAGCAGCTTGGAAGGTTATGGACTTTCCGGCTACACCTTC
size: -; D: -; J: TRBJ2-1; V: TRBV12-3/TRBV12-4; CDR3: CASLLTWTRLENEQFF; DNA: TGTGCCAGCCTACTCACCTGGACCCGACTGGAGAATGAGCAGTTCTTC
size: -; D: -; J: TRBJ1-2; V: TRBV7-9; CDR3: CASSSSVDLYGYTF; DNA: TGTGCCAGCAGCTCCTCGGTGGATCTCTATGGCTACACCTTC
size: few; D: TRBD1; J: TRBJ1-5; V: TRBV7-3; CDR3: CASSKGAGQPQHF; DNA: TGTGCCAGCAGCAAGGGGGCAGGGCAGCCCCAGCATTTT
size: -; D: -; J: TRBJ2-5; V: TRBV12-3/TRBV12-4; CDR3: CASSLGGLGRLQETQYF; DNA: TGTGCCAGCAGTTTAGGGGGGCTGGGGCGATTACAAGAGACCCAGTACTTC
size: many; D: -; J: TRBJ1-5; V: TRBV20-1; CDR3: CSAPFGGNNQPQHF; DNA: TGCAGTGCTCCCTTCGGGGGGAACAATCAGCCCCAGCATTTT
size: many; D: -; J: TRBJ1-2; V: TRBV7-9; CDR3: CASSRDGTTGYGYTF; DNA: TGTGCCAGCAGCAGGGACGGAACGACTGGCTATGGCTACACCTTC
size: -; D: TRBD2; J: TRBJ2-1; V: TRBV20-1; CDR3: CSARDPRGSGGDEQFF; DNA: TGCAGTGCTAGAGATCCCCGGGGTAGCGGGGGGGATGAGCAGTTCTTC
size: few; D: -; J: TRBJ2-2; V: TRBV7-9; CDR3: CASSTSSGELFF; DNA: TGTGCCAGCAGCACCTCTTCCGGGGAGCTGTTTTTT
size: few; D: -; J: TRBJ1-4; V: TRBV7-7; CDR3: CASSLGEGPNEKLFF; DNA: TGTGCCAGCAGCTTAGGAGAGGGTCCTAATGAAAAACTGTTTTTT
size: many; D: -; J: TRBJ2-4; V: TRBV7-2; CDR3: CASSLGQGTPRNIQYF; DNA: TGTGCCAGCAGCTTAGGGCAGGGGACCCCGAGGAACATTCAGTACTTC
size: -; D: -; J: TRBJ2-7; V: TRBV11-1; CDR3: CAIEKRARSSYEQYF; DNA: TGTGCCATCGAGAAACGGGCCAGGAGCTCCTACGAGCAGTACTTC
size: -; D: -; J: TRBJ2-1; V: TRBV7-6; CDR3: CASSLRATTYNAQFF; DNA: TGTGCCAGCAGCTTACGAGCAACTACCTACAATGCGCAGTTCTTC
size: many; D: TRBD1; J: TRBJ1-1; V: TRBV12-3/TRBV12-4; CDR3: CASSPDRGTEAFF; DNA: TGTGCCAGCAGTCCCGACAGGGGCACTGAAGCTTTCTTT
size: many; D: -; J: TRBJ2-7; V: TRBV29-1; CDR3: CSVGQSYEQYF; DNA: TGCAGCGTTGGCCAGAGCTACGAGCAGTACTTC
size: -; D: -; J: TRBJ1-2; V: TRBV20-1; CDR3: CSASPPGRTHGYTF; DNA: TGCAGTGCTAGTCCACCGGGACGGACACATGGCTACACCTTC
size: many; D: TRBD1; J: TRBJ2-1; V: TRBV20-1; CDR3: CSARGQGYNEQFF; DNA: TGCAGTGCTAGGGGACAGGGATACAATGAGCAGTTCTTC
size: many; D: -; J: TRBJ1-2; V: TRBV20-1; CDR3: CSAPDRMGGYTF; DNA: TGCAGTGCCCCGGACAGAATGGGCGGCTACACCTTC
size: many; D: -; J: TRBJ1-5; V: TRBV25-1; CDR3: CASSESATGPQGNQPQHF; DNA: TGTGCCAGCAGTGAATCGGCGACAGGTCCGCAAGGCAATCAGCCCCAGCATTTT
size: many; D: TRBD1; J: TRBJ1-1; V: TRBV10-3; CDR3: CAISDPGQAVTEAFF; DNA: TGTGCCATCAGTGACCCGGGACAGGCAGTCACTGAAGCTTTCTTT
size: few; D: -; J: TRBJ1-6; V: TRBV6-1; CDR3: CASSELGGNSPLHF; DNA: TGTGCCAGCAGTGAACTAGGGGGAAATTCACCCCTCCACTTT
size: -; D: -; J: TRBJ1-1; V: TRBV7-9; CDR3: CASTPRRGMNTEAFF; DNA: TGTGCCAGCACCCCTAGGCGAGGTATGAACACTGAAGCTTTCTTT